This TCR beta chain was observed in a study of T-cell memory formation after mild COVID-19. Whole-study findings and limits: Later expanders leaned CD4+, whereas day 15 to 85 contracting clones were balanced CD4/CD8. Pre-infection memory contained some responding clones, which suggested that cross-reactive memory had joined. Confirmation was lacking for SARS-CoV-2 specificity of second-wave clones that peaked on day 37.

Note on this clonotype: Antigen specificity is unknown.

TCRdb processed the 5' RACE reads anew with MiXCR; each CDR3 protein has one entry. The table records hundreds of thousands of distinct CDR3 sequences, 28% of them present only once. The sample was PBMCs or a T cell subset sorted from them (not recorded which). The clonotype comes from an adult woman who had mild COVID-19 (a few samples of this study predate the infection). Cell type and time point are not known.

For the CDR3, the DNA is TGTGCCAGCAGCTCGGAGGGACTAGCGGGAGACGAGCAGTACTTC. This gives the protein CASSSEGLAGDEQYF. This chain joins TRBV7-6 and TRBJ2-7, with 14 bases that match TRBD2. Germline CDR1 SGHVS, CDR2 FNYEAQ. V was clipped by 4 bases and J by 5 bases; unmatched bases: 4. CDR3 size: 15 residues.